This passage covers 32 T cell receptor beta chains from one sample sequenced in a study of T cell responses to AZD1222 COVID-19 vaccine. Generated by immunoSEQ multiplex PCR, the TCRdb table keeps only in-frame clones and is missing some. The sample lists 150,000 to 200,000 clones, 94% occurring once. Specimen: peripheral blood, collected on day 0 of AZD1222 vaccination. These receptors were collected from an adult in good health.

The chain has TRBV29-1 and TRBJ1-1; 9 nucleotides match TRBD1. The V gene's germline CDR1 is SQVTM and CDR2 ANQGSEA. With 4 bases clipped from V and 3 bases from J, the junction kept 9 bases outside the gene matches. The CDR3 totals 15 residues. CDR3 sequence: CSVGGIGTGYTEAFF. The CDR3 coding sequence is TGCAGCGTTGGAGGTATTGGGACAGGGTACACTGAAGCTTTCTTT. Together with reference TRBV29-1 and TRBJ1-1, the CDR3 gives the full variable domain: SAVISQKPSRDICQRGTSLTIQCQVDSQVTMMFWYRQQPGQSLTLIATANQGSEATYESGFVIDKFPISRPNLTFSTLTVSNMSPEDSSIYLCSVGGIGTGYTEAFFGQGTRLTVV.

The rearrangement joins TRBV12-3 or TRBV12-4 to TRBJ1-3, with 7 nucleotides matching TRBD1. This CDR3 is 13 amino acids long. With 7 bases clipped from V and 8 bases from J, the junction kept 8 bases outside the gene matches. CDR3 sequence reads: CASKVAGGYTIYF. The CDR3 DNA is TGTGCCAGCAAAGTCGCAGGGGGGTACACCATATATTTT.

The V and J genes are TRBV7-9 and TRBJ2-1, with a possible D match to TRBD2 (5 bases). This CDR3 is built from 14 residues. The V gene lost 0 bases and the J gene lost 6 bases, with 9 bases spanning the gap. CDR1 is SEHNR, CDR2 FQNEAQ, per germline (reference sequence). The CDR3 nucleotides are TGTGCCAGCAGCTTAGCCGGGGAAGGCAATGAGCAGTTCTTC. Residues: CASSLAGEGNEQFF.

The chain links TRBV6-5 to TRBJ1-4, with D tentatively TRBD1 (6 bases). The CDR3 covers 15 residues. V was clipped by 6 bases and J by 4 bases, with 15 bases between them. Germline assignment: CDR1 MNHEY and CDR2 SVGAGI. CDR3 loop: CASSSQDSYNEKLFF. In nucleotides, the CDR3 is TGTGCCAGCAGCTCTCAGGACAGCTATAATGAAAAACTGTTTTTT.

The chain employs TRBV5-6 and TRBJ1-2; D may be TRBD1 (5 bases). This CDR3 is 14 amino acids long. Germline CDR1 is SGHDT and CDR2 is YYEEEE. The V end was cut by 2 bases, the J end by 2 bases, with 10 bases between. The CDR3 bases are TGTGCCAGCAGCTTTGGGGACTCAAACTATGGCTACACCTTC. Translating it yields CASSFGDSNYGYTF.

Here the CDR3 reads CASDGGEQYF. CDR3 nucleotides: TGTGCCAGCGATGGGGGGGAGCAGTATTTT. The chain joins TRBV2 to TRBJ2-3, with 7 bases that match TRBD2. Germline assignment: CDR1 SNHLY and CDR2 FYNNEI. The CDR3 has 10 amino acids. Trimming took 8 bases from V and 11 from J; bases not matched to a gene: 4.

The gene calls are TRBV11-2 and TRBJ2-1; 7 bases line up with TRBD2. V gave up 5 bases and J gave up 4 bases; unmatched junction bases: 8. This CDR3 has 15 amino acids. Germline-derived CDR1 and CDR2 are SGHAT and FQNNGV. The CDR3 DNA sequence: TGTGCCAGCAGCCTCTGGCGGGAGTTGTACAATGAGCAGTTCTTC. It codes for CASSLWRELYNEQFF. Filled out from reference TRBV11-2 and TRBJ2-1, the complete variable domain reads EAGVAQSPRYKIIEKRQSVAFWCNPISGHATLYWYQQILGQGPKLLIQFQNNGVVDDSQLPKDRFSAERLKGVDSTLKIQPAKLEDSAVYLCASSLWRELYNEQFFGPGTRLTVL.

V gene TRBV9 combines with J gene TRBJ2-1, with 8 bases that match TRBD1. The germline V gene encodes CDR1 SGDLS and CDR2 YYNGEE. The CDR3 spans 16 residues. V trimming: 4 bases; J trimming: 0 bases; junction bases outside the gene matches: 6. The DNA of the CDR3 is TGTGCCAGCAGCCCGGAGACAGGGGACTCCTACAATGAGCAGTTCTTC. Translated: CASSPETGDSYNEQFF.

The chain has TRBV6-5 and TRBJ1-1, with 7 bases lining up with TRBD1. There are 15 residues in the CDR3. After removal of 6 bases from V and 9 bases from J, the junction contained 16 bases not matched to a gene. Germline CDR1 reads MNHEY; CDR2 reads SVGAGI. The CDR3 DNA reads as TGTGCCAGCAGCTCCGCCAGGGGGACCAAGGGTAAAGCTTTCTTT. Amino acids: CASSSARGTKGKAFF.

The V and J genes are TRBV28 and TRBJ1-4; D unclear. The CDR3 runs to 15 residues. V lost 6 bases and J 2 bases, leaving 13 bases between the germline ends. Germline-derived CDR1 and CDR2 are MDHEN and SYDVKM. The chain's CDR3 is CASRPERRTNEKLFF. For the CDR3, the DNA is TGTGCCAGCAGACCGGAGAGGAGGACTAATGAAAAACTGTTTTTT.

This clone has a handful of counts. Distinct nucleotide sequences in the sample also encode this CDR3. The rearrangement links TRBV18 to TRBJ1-1; the D is unclear. The CDR3 covers 13 residues. Trimming left V 1 base short and J 1 base short, with 4 bases between. CDR1 is KGHSH, CDR2 LQKENI, per germline. CDR3 nucleotide sequence: TGTGCCAGCTCACCACAGGGGAACACTGAAGCTTTCTTT. Residues: CASSPQGNTEAFF.

V usage is TRBV6-5 and J usage is TRBJ2-3; 8 bases align to TRBD2. The germline gives CDR1 MNHEY, CDR2 SVGAGI. This CDR3 comprises 16 residues. V dropped 2 bases and J dropped 4; count of bases not matched to a gene: 8. DNA for the CDR3: TGTGCCAGCAGTTACGTCCCAGCGGGAGTAGCAGATACGCAGTATTTT. Translated, it gives CASSYVPAGVADTQYF.

The chain couples TRBV9 to TRBJ2-1; D is undetermined. V gave up 0 bases and J gave up 5 bases, with 9 bases separating them. Per the germline V gene, CDR1 is SGDLS and CDR2 is YYNGEE. CDR3 length equals 14 residues. The CDR3 region has the DNA TGTGCCAGCAGCGTAGGGAGTTCCCACAATGAGCAGTTCTTC. Residues: CASSVGSSHNEQFF.

This sequence joins TRBV24-1 and TRBJ2-1; 9 positions match TRBD2. The CDR3 covers 16 residues. Germline CDR1 and CDR2: KGHDR and SFDVKD. With V trimmed by 7 bases and J by 1 base, 7 bases remained unmatched. CDR3: CATRPNSGSSYNEQFF. CDR3 in DNA: TGTGCCACCAGACCCAATAGCGGGAGTTCCTACAATGAGCAGTTCTTC.

This chain uses TRBV7-8 with TRBJ1-5; maybe TRBD1 (6 bases). V was clipped by 5 bases and J by 0 bases, with 17 bases between them. Germline CDR1 is SGHVS and CDR2 is FQNEAQ. The CDR3 covers 17 residues. For the CDR3, the DNA is TGTGCCAGCAGCCACCCCCCGGGACAAACTAGCAATCAGCCCCAGCATTTT. Encoded protein: CASSHPPGQTSNQPQHF.

The chain uses TRBV30 and TRBJ1-5, with 8 bases aligning to TRBD1. This CDR3 spans 13 amino acids. V gave up 2 bases and J gave up 5 bases; unmatched junction bases: 2. Germline V lookup: CDR1 GTSNPN, CDR2 SVGIG (reference sequence). The CDR3 is CAWSRQGYQPQHF. The CDR3 nucleotides are TGTGCCTGGAGTAGACAGGGGTATCAGCCCCAGCATTTT.

The V gene is TRBV5-1, the J gene TRBJ2-3; perhaps TRBD1 as D (6 bases). V lost 2 bases and J 0 bases, leaving 16 bases between the germline ends. Germline V gives CDR1 SGHRS, CDR2 YFSETQ. The CDR3 runs 17 residues. The DNA for the CDR3 is TGCGCCAGCAGCTTTTCCCAGGGGAGTCGGAGCACAGATACGCAGTATTTT. Translating it yields CASSFSQGSRSTDTQYF.

The V and J genes are TRBV19 and TRBJ1-5, with D maybe TRBD1 (6 bases). V was cut by 3 bases and J by 0 bases, with 15 bases left in between. Germline assignment: CDR1 LNHDA and CDR2 SQIVND (reference sequence). The CDR3 has 17 residues. The CDR3 protein is CASSIGGGRYSNQPQHF. CDR3 DNA sequence: TGTGCCAGTAGTATTGGGGGGGGCAGATATAGCAATCAGCCCCAGCATTTT.

The J gene is TRBJ1-2, the V gene TRBV27, with D tentatively TRBD1 (5 bases). Germline CDR1 reads MNHEY; CDR2 reads SMNVEV (reference sequence). V was shortened by 6 bases and J by 8 bases, with 19 bases between the two germline ends. This CDR3 spans 14 amino acids. CDR3 loop: CASSKNSRVQGYTF. The CDR3 nucleotides read TGTGCCAGCAGCAAAAACTCCAGGGTCCAGGGCTACACCTTC.

Only one count was recorded for this clone. The chain is built from TRBV13 and TRBJ2-2; perhaps TRBD1 as D (8 bases). The CDR3 is 15 residues long. Germline CDR1 PRHDT, CDR2 FYEKMQ (reference sequence). The V gene lost 5 bases and the J gene lost 3 bases, with 13 bases spanning the gap. The CDR3 loop is CASSGEGQDTGELFF. The DNA of the CDR3 is TGTGCCAGCAGCGGGGAGGGACAGGACACCGGGGAGCTGTTTTTT.

CDR3 sequence: CASSPPDRAYEQYF. In nucleotides, the CDR3 is TGTGCCAGCTCACCACCGGACAGGGCCTACGAGCAGTACTTC. The genes are TRBV18 and TRBJ2-7; 8 bases are a match to TRBD1. Germline CDR1 is KGHSH and CDR2 is LQKENI. The ends lost 0 bases at V and 2 bases at J; junction bases unmatched: 0. There are 14 residues in the CDR3.

This clone was seen a single time. The rearrangement uses TRBV12-5 and TRBJ1-1, with unresolved D. V was cut by 7 bases and J by 11 bases, with 14 bases left in between. This CDR3 contains 11 residues. Germline V lookup: CDR1 LGHNT, CDR2 FRNRAP. CDR3 in DNA: TGTGCTAGTGCTCCCACGTCGGGGGCTTTCTTT. Its translation: CASAPTSGAFF.

V is TRBV4-1 and J is TRBJ1-6; the D gene is possibly TRBD1 (5 bases). This CDR3 has 19 amino acids. CDR1 MGHRA and CDR2 YSYEKL come from the germline V gene. V was cut by 0 bases and J by 2 bases, with 17 bases left in between. CDR3 DNA: TGCGCCAGCAGCCAAGATCATTTCGGGTCGGGGGCCTATAATTCACCCCTCCACTTT. Translating gives CASSQDHFGSGAYNSPLHF.

The J gene is TRBJ1-2, the V gene TRBV5-1; a possible D gene is TRBD1 (5 bases). V gave up 2 bases and J gave up 2 bases, with 13 bases separating them. From germline, CDR1 is SGHRS and CDR2 YFSETQ. The CDR3 sequence is 15 residues long. CDR3: CASSFSPTVNYGYTF. The CDR3 DNA sequence: TGCGCCAGCAGCTTCTCCCCGACAGTCAACTATGGCTACACCTTC.

The chain employs TRBV27 and TRBJ1-4; 8 bases are a match to TRBD1. J lost 7 bases, V lost 5 bases, and 3 bases had no gene match. The CDR3 has 13 residues. From germline, CDR1 is MNHEY and CDR2 SMNVEV (reference sequence). CDR3 sequence: CASSNRGSEKLFF. The CDR3 bases are TGTGCCAGCAGTAACAGGGGGAGTGAAAAACTGTTTTTT.

The V gene is TRBV29-1, the J gene TRBJ2-3, with TRBD2 as a possible D gene (6 bases). The V and J ends lost 4 bases and 4 bases respectively, with 24 bases between them. The length of the CDR3 is 17 residues. Germline V lookup: CDR1 SQVTM, CDR2 ANQGSEA. DNA for the CDR3: TGCAGCGTTGTTGGGGGGACTTCGAGCTCCGGGGCAGATACGCAGTATTTT. This translates into CSVVGGTSSSGADTQYF.

This chain links TRBV12-5 with TRBJ2-1; D unresolved. V was shortened by 6 bases and J by 8 bases, with 11 bases between the two germline ends. Germline CDR1 is LGHNT and CDR2 is FRNRAP. This CDR3 contains 12 residues. The CDR3 spells CASGLSSDEQFF. As DNA, the CDR3 is TGTGCTAGTGGCCTCTCCAGCGATGAGCAGTTCTTC.

CDR3 in amino acids: CASSMVAGPNEQFF. CDR3 DNA sequence: TGTGCCAGTAGTATGGTAGCGGGCCCGAATGAGCAGTTCTTC. The chain uses TRBV19 and TRBJ2-1, with 7 bases matching TRBD2. V lost 3 bases, J lost 7 bases, and 6 bases stayed unmatched. CDR3 length: 14 residues. Germline V lookup: CDR1 LNHDA, CDR2 SQIVND (reference sequence).

The chain employs TRBV5-5 and TRBJ2-1; TRBD2 matches at 12 bases. The CDR3 loop spans 16 amino acids. V was clipped by 4 bases and J by 6 bases; unmatched bases: 8. CDR1 is SGHKS and CDR2 is YYEKEE in the germline V gene (reference sequence). CDR3 region: CASSLFTSGRINEQFF. CDR3 DNA sequence: TGTGCCAGCAGCCTTTTCACTAGCGGGAGGATCAATGAGCAGTTCTTC.

V and J are TRBV7-2 and TRBJ2-7; D gene unclear. CDR1 and CDR2 from the germline V gene are SGHTA and FQGNSA. The length of the CDR3 is 11 residues. With 7 bases removed from V and 1 base from J, the gap between germline ends came to 5 bases. CDR3 nucleotide sequence: TGTGCCAGCACCGGGTCCTACGAGCAGTACTTC. This translates into CASTGSYEQYF.

CDR3 bases: TGTGCCAGCAGTTTGGACAGCCACTATGGCTACACCTTC. Protein sequence: CASSLDSHYGYTF. The chain recombines TRBV6-6 with TRBJ1-2; tentatively, D is TRBD1 (6 bases). The V end was cut by 4 bases, the J end by 3 bases, with 9 bases between. Per the germline V gene, CDR1 is MNHNY and CDR2 is SVGAGI (reference sequence). The CDR3 consists of 13 residues.

A single count supports this clone. The chain is built from TRBV7-8 and TRBJ2-5, with unresolved D. Looked up from germline, CDR1 is SGHVS and CDR2 is FQNEAQ. V was cut by 2 bases and J by 3 bases, with 7 bases left in between. The CDR3 runs to 13 residues. CDR3 sequence reads: CASSLKEEETQYF. The DNA of the CDR3 is TGTGCCAGCAGCTTAAAAGAGGAAGAGACCCAGTACTTC.